This T cell receptor (beta chain) was captured in a study of low-dose radiotherapy and immunotherapy resistance in tumors. Alpha- and beta-chain coverage of first-strand cDNA came from TRAV- and TRBV-specific primers. Amplification of TCRs used a constant-region primer and V-primer adapter for about 19 PCR cycles. TCRdb itself ran the reads through MiXCR, one entry per CDR3 protein. The sample carries tens of thousands of distinct CDR3 sequences, roughly a sixth recorded once. The time point denotes: before trial treatment. Germline-derived CDR1 and CDR2 are GTSNPN and SVGIG (reference sequence). V was trimmed by 4 bases and J by 0 bases, leaving 10 bases between them. This CDR3 comprises 13 residues. This clonotype has at least ten counts.

J is TRBJ2-7 and V is TRBV30; unclear D gene. The sequence was collected from a male donor with prostate cancer. Material: PBMCs, obtained before treatment. In DNA, the CDR3 is TGTGCCTGGACCGGACGGAGCTCCTACGAGCAGTACTTC. Encoded protein: CAWTGRSSYEQYF.